This TCR beta chain was recovered during a study of HIV-infected patients and healthy controls. The CDR3 loop spans 13 amino acids. V was clipped by 7 bases and J by 5 bases; unmatched bases: 4. CDR1 and CDR2 (germline): SGHDT, YYEEEE. All unsorted peripheral T cells were captured because whole blood was used without fractionation. Peripheral blood, roughly 2.3 ml, was drawn for RNA extraction. This clonotype has a count of ten or more. Alpha and beta constant-region primers primed reverse transcription of about 500 ng RNA. Each of the alpha and beta chains got its own library through chain-specific third strand synthesis with indices. TCRdb re-derived calls from the 5' RACE reads in MiXCR, one entry per CDR3 protein. The profile covers about 9,100 distinct CDR3 sequences, with roughly 7% appearing a single time and around 36% taken by the ten largest.

The receptor comes from an adult with HIV infection. The chain recombines TRBV5-6 with TRBJ1-2; the match to TRBD1 covers 11 bases. This specimen consisted of blood, obtained before antiretroviral therapy. The DNA for the CDR3 is TGTGCCAGCTTGGGGACAGGGGGGTATGGCTACACCTTC. Protein sequence: CASLGTGGYGYTF.